What follows are 16 T cell receptor beta chains derived from one specimen sequenced in a study of blood T cell repertoires in COVID-19. Generated by immunoSEQ multiplex PCR, the TCRdb table keeps only in-frame clones and is missing some. The sample lists under 500,000 clones, about 89% occurring once. The sequencing sample was made of peripheral blood. The origin of the receptors is a woman in her thirties with acute or convalescent COVID-19.

The chain recombines TRBV18 with TRBJ1-1, with 11 bases aligning to TRBD1. V shed 1 base, J shed 4 bases, and the junction held 2 bases outside the gene matches. Germline CDR1 is KGHSH and CDR2 is LQKENI. This CDR3 region has 15 residues. The CDR3 sequence: CASSPQGTGGTEAFF. CDR3 DNA sequence: TGTGCCAGCTCACCACAGGGGACAGGGGGCACTGAAGCTTTCTTT.

The CDR3 DNA follows: TGTGCCAGCAGCGGGACTATCCGAGGGGGTACGCAGTATTTT. Translated: CASSGTIRGGTQYF. This chain joins TRBV14 and TRBJ2-3; D may be TRBD2 (7 bases). Germline CDR1 reads SGHDN; CDR2 reads FVKESK. The CDR3 totals 14 residues. Trimming stripped 5 bases from V and 8 bases from J, with 17 bases between.

The rearrangement joins TRBV6-5 to TRBJ2-7, with D possibly TRBD1 on 6 matching bases. Germline V lookup: CDR1 MNHEY, CDR2 SVGAGI. CDR3 length: 14 residues. Trimming cost V 5 bases and J 3 bases, with 14 bases left between them. Written as DNA, the CDR3 is TGTGCCAGCAGTCCCGGACAGACTCTCTACGAGCAGTACTTC. Its translation is CASSPGQTLYEQYF.

The chain carries TRBV28 and TRBJ1-4; 9 bases are a match to TRBD1. The junction had 8 bases not matched to a gene; V was cut back by 5 bases and J by 7 bases. This CDR3 spans 15 amino acids. The germline V gene encodes CDR1 MDHEN and CDR2 SYDVKM. The CDR3 protein is CASSPFGTGSEKLFF. In nucleotides, the CDR3 is TGTGCCAGCAGTCCGTTCGGGACAGGGAGTGAAAAACTGTTTTTT.

The J gene is TRBJ2-2, the V gene TRBV19, with a tentative D call TRBD2 (6 bases). The CDR3 has 14 amino acids. Germline assignment: CDR1 LNHDA and CDR2 SQIVND (reference sequence). The germline V and J ends were trimmed by 1 base and 3 bases, with 6 bases remaining between them. The DNA for the CDR3 is TGTGCCAGTAGTATAGCGGGGGACACCGGGGAGCTGTTTTTT. Protein: CASSIAGDTGELFF.

This chain uses TRBV28 with TRBJ2-5; TRBD2 matches 8 bases. The CDR3 totals 16 residues. The germline V gene encodes CDR1 MDHEN and CDR2 SYDVKM. V lost 4 bases and J lost 6; bases outside the gene matches: 13. The CDR3 spells CASSSITSGGWKTQYF. The DNA for the CDR3 is TGTGCCAGCAGTTCTATCACAAGCGGGGGTTGGAAGACCCAGTACTTC.

The V gene is TRBV19, the J gene TRBJ1-4; 7 bases are shared with TRBD1. The CDR3 totals 15 residues. The germline gives CDR1 LNHDA, CDR2 SQIVND (reference sequence). V lost 4 bases and J lost 8; bases outside the gene matches: 10. CDR3: CASSKRQGGLEKLFF. The CDR3 DNA is TGTGCCAGTAGTAAACGACAGGGAGGACTGGAAAAACTGTTTTTT.

About this clone itself: In this CDR3 the conserved last residue, phenylalanine or tryptophan, is missing, so a read error is likely. The limits of the CDR3 on the DNA are not certain, so only TCRdb's listed CDR3 is given. The gene calls are TRBV6-6 and TRBJ2-7; TRBD2 was called by the table and not checked on the DNA. The CDR3 contains 13 residues when both ends are counted. Germline CDR1 is MNHNY and CDR2 is SVGAGI (reference sequence). The CDR3: CASSTRTSASIFI.

V usage is TRBV9 and J usage is TRBJ2-7; D may be TRBD2 (5 bases). CDR3 length: 12 residues. Trimming pared 4 bases from V and 7 bases from J, leaving 12 bases between. In germline, CDR1 is SGDLS, CDR2 YYNGEE. The CDR3 DNA follows: TGTGCCAGCAGCCTAGGTGAGGGTGAGCAGTACTTC. Protein sequence: CASSLGEGEQYF.

The chain carries TRBV11-2 and TRBJ2-3, with 8 positions matching TRBD2. This CDR3 spans 17 amino acids. Trimming cost V 5 bases and J 0 bases; bases outside gene matches: 10. Germline V CDR1 and CDR2: SGHAT, FQNNGV. For the CDR3, the DNA is TGTGCCAGCAGCACCCTTACCGGGGGGGCCAGCACAGATACGCAGTATTTT. This gives the protein CASSTLTGGASTDTQYF.

V gene TRBV7-3 combines with J gene TRBJ1-1; D remains unclear. CDR1 and CDR2 (germline): SGHTA, FQGTGA. The CDR3 spans 14 residues. V dropped 3 bases and J dropped 1 base, with 9 bases sitting between them. CDR3 sequence reads: CASSLGPANTEAFF. CDR3 bases: TGTGCCAGCAGCTTGGGCCCGGCGAACACTGAAGCTTTCTTT. The variable domain in full, with the rest retrieved from reference TRBV7-3 and TRBJ1-1, is GAGVSQTPSNKVTEKGKYVELRCDPISGHTALYWYRQSLGQGPEFLIYFQGTGAADDSGLPNDRFFAVRPEGSVSTLKIQRTERGDSAVYLCASSLGPANTEAFFGQGTRLTVV.

The rearrangement joins TRBV27 to TRBJ1-1; TRBD1 aligns across 7 bases. With V trimmed by 5 bases and J by 0 bases, 6 bases remained unmatched. The CDR3 is made up of 15 amino acids. Germline lookup yields CDR1 MNHEY and CDR2 SMNVEV (reference sequence). The CDR3 coding sequence is TGTGCCAGCAGTACCCGACAGGGCTTGAACACTGAAGCTTTCTTT. Its translation is CASSTRQGLNTEAFF.

This chain links TRBV6-5 with TRBJ1-5; D possibly corresponds to TRBD1 (6 bases). With 6 bases removed from V and 8 bases from J, the gap between germline ends came to 11 bases. This CDR3 comprises 12 residues. The germline V gene has CDR1 MNHEY and CDR2 SVGAGI. The CDR3 protein is CASRSPGEPQHF. In nucleotides, the CDR3 is TGTGCCAGCAGAAGCCCAGGGGAGCCCCAGCATTTT.

The chain links TRBV12-5 to TRBJ2-7; 7 nucleotides line up with TRBD1. The CDR3 sequence is 16 residues long. CDR1 is LGHNT, CDR2 FRNRAP, per germline. The trim removed 2 bases at V and 3 bases at J, leaving 10 bases unmatched. CDR3 sequence (DNA): TGTGCTAGTGGTTTGAGCATAGGGGGCATGGTCTACGAGCAGTACTTC. It encodes CASGLSIGGMVYEQYF. Full variable domain (remainder filled in from reference TRBV12-5 and TRBJ2-7): DARVTQTPRHKVTEMGQEVTMRCQPILGHNTVFWYRQTMMQGLELLAYFRNRAPLDDSGMPKDRFSAEMPDATLATLKIQPSEPRDSAVYFCASGLSIGGMVYEQYFGPGTRLTVT.

CDR3 protein: CASSLDTSGSTDTQYF. Here the CDR3 DNA reads TGCGCCAGCAGCTTGGATACTAGCGGGTCCACAGATACGCAGTATTTT. The chain is built from TRBV5-1 and TRBJ2-3; TRBD2 matches 9 bases. The CDR3 spans 16 residues. Germline lookup yields CDR1 SGHRS and CDR2 YFSETQ. Losses at the gene ends were 0 bases for V and 2 bases for J; bases not matched to a gene: 4.

This sequence joins TRBV3-1 (or the pseudogene TRBV3-2) and TRBJ1-6, with D possibly matching TRBD1 (6 bases). V gave up 9 bases and J gave up 6 bases, with 12 bases separating them. Looked up from germline, CDR1 is LGHDT and CDR2 is YNNKEL (reference sequence). The CDR3 covers 13 residues. In nucleotides, the CDR3 is TGTGCCAGTACAGGGTTGGCTAATTCACCCCTCCACTTT. Amino acid sequence: CASTGLANSPLHF.